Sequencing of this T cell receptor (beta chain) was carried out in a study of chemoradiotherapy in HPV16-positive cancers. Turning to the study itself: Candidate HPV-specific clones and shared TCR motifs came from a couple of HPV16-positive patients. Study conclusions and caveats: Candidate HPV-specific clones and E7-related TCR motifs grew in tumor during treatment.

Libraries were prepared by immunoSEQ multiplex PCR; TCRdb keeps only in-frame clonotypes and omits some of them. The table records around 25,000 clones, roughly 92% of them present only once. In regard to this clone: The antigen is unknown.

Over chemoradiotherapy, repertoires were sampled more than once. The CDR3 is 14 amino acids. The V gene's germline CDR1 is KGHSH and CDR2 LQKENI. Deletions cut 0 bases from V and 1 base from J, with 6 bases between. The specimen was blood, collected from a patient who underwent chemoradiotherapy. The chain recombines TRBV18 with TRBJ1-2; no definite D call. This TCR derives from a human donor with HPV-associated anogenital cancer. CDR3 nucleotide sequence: TGTGCCAGCTCACCACCGGGCATTAACTATGGCTACACCTTC. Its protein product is CASSPPGINYGYTF.